These 20 T cell receptor beta chains came from one sample sequenced in a study of CD8 T cells in ankylosing spondylitis. Findings of the study overall: There was a TCR beta motif, made of several highly homologous variants, that appeared characteristic of ankylosing spondylitis blood.

TCRdb reprocessed the 5' RACE reads with MiXCR, giving one entry per CDR3 protein. The top ten hold more than 30% of the sample, which has about 90,000 distinct CDR3 sequences, approximately 9.6% seen once. Their specific antigens are unknown. Sample: blood, either unsorted or a sorted T cell fraction (not recorded which). Every receptor here comes from a male donor with ankylosing spondylitis.

This clonotype showed up many times. The gene calls are TRBV7-9 and TRBJ2-7, with D possibly TRBD1 on 5 matching bases. The germline V gene encodes CDR1 SEHNR and CDR2 FQNEAQ (reference sequence). This CDR3 comprises 14 residues. With 1 base removed from V and 0 bases from J, the gap between germline ends came to 7 bases. CDR3 loop: CASSLDRTSYEQYF. The CDR3 DNA reads TGTGCCAGCAGCTTAGACAGGACCTCCTACGAGCAGTACTTC. Filled out from reference TRBV7-9 and TRBJ2-7, the complete variable domain reads DTGVSQNPRHKITKRGQNVTFRCDPISEHNRLYWYRQTLGQGPEFLTYFQNEAQLEKSRLLSDRFSAERPKGSFSTLEIQRTEQGDSAMYLCASSLDRTSYEQYFGPGTRLTVT.

In its sample, this clonotype was seen many times. V usage is TRBV27 and J usage is TRBJ2-2; the match to TRBD2 covers 9 bases. The CDR3 runs to 16 residues. V trimming: 0 bases; J trimming: 4 bases; junction bases outside the gene matches: 3. The germline gives CDR1 MNHEY, CDR2 SMNVEV (reference sequence). The CDR3 protein is CASSLSWTSVTGELFF. For the CDR3, the DNA is TGTGCCAGCAGTTTATCATGGACTAGCGTCACCGGGGAGCTGTTTTTT.

The genes are TRBV24-1 and TRBJ2-1; a possible D gene is TRBD1 (5 bases). Trimming shortened V by 0 bases and J by 2 bases, and 10 bases separated the two germline ends. CDR3 length equals 16 residues. Germline CDR1 is KGHDR and CDR2 is SFDVKD. The CDR3 sequence: CATSDLNQGAYNEQFF. Here the CDR3 DNA reads TGTGCCACCAGTGATTTGAATCAGGGTGCCTACAATGAGCAGTTCTTC.

The chain couples TRBV12-3 or TRBV12-4 to TRBJ2-6; D is unresolved. This CDR3 region has 13 residues. The germline V and J ends were trimmed by 3 bases and 9 bases, with 9 bases remaining between them. The CDR3 DNA is TGTGCCAGCAGTTTTGGCCTGAGCAACGTCCTGACTTTC. Its protein is CASSFGLSNVLTF.

Many counts were recorded for this clonotype. The rearrangement uses TRBV5-1 and TRBJ2-2; the match to TRBD2 covers 7 bases. With 2 bases clipped from V and 0 bases from J, the junction kept 1 base outside the gene matches. This CDR3 is built from 15 residues. Per germline, CDR1 SGHRS and CDR2 YFSETQ. The CDR3, as DNA: TGCGCCAGCAGCTTTCGGGGGGCGAACACCGGGGAGCTGTTTTTT. It translates to CASSFRGANTGELFF. Combining the CDR3 with reference TRBV5-1 and TRBJ2-2 gives the whole variable domain KAGVTQTPRYLIKTRGQQVTLSCSPISGHRSVSWYQQTPGQGLQFLFEYFSETQRNKGNFPGRFSGRQFSNSRSEMNVSTLELGDSALYLCASSFRGANTGELFFGEGSRLTVL.

The chain couples TRBV2 to TRBJ2-3; either TRBD1 or TRBD2 may fit D (5 bases each). Germline CDR1 is SNHLY and CDR2 is FYNNEI. The CDR3 sequence is 15 residues long. V lost 6 bases, J lost 4 bases, and 17 bases lay in between. CDR3: CASRLARGAADTQYF. The CDR3 DNA reads as TGTGCCAGCAGGTTAGCGAGAGGGGCAGCAGATACGCAGTATTTT.

CDR3 amino acids: CASSSSGTYNEQFF. The CDR3 region has the DNA TGTGCCAGCAGCTCTAGCGGAACCTACAATGAGCAGTTCTTC. The chain carries TRBV7-8 and TRBJ2-1; 7 bases are a match to TRBD2. V lost 4 bases and J lost 2; bases outside the gene matches: 2. Germline CDR1 is SGHVS and CDR2 is FQNEAQ. The CDR3 loop spans 14 amino acids.

In this sample, this clonotype turned up many times. The chain joins TRBV20-1 to TRBJ1-1, with D unclear. This CDR3 has 11 residues. Germline values: CDR1 DFQATT, CDR2 SNEGSKA (reference sequence). Trimming shortened V by 3 bases and J by 4 bases, and 6 bases separated the two germline ends. The CDR3 protein is CSARLGTEAFF. CDR3 coding DNA: TGCAGTGCTAGGTTGGGCACTGAAGCTTTCTTT.

This sequence joins TRBV25-1 and TRBJ2-5; unclear D gene. There are 11 residues in the CDR3. Germline loops: CDR1 MGHDK, CDR2 SYGVNS. Trimming shortened V by 4 bases and J by 8 bases, and 8 bases separated the two germline ends. CDR3 region: CASSVETTQYF. The CDR3 bases are TGTGCCAGCAGTGTGGAGACAACCCAGTACTTC.

This clonotype has ten or more counts. The chain carries TRBV7-9 and TRBJ2-2; D might be TRBD1 (5 bases). In germline, CDR1 is SEHNR, CDR2 FQNEAQ (reference sequence). The V gene lost 5 bases and the J gene lost 1 base, with 11 bases spanning the gap. The CDR3 extends over 15 amino acids. Written as DNA, the CDR3 is TGTGCCAGCAGCCCCACAGGTCTGAACACCGGGGAGCTGTTTTTT. Translation: CASSPTGLNTGELFF.

This clonotype was picked up a small number of times. The J gene is TRBJ2-1, the V gene TRBV5-6; no clear D. The CDR3 totals 18 residues. V was clipped by 5 bases and J by 2 bases, with 23 bases between them. Germline V gene lookup returns CDR1 SGHDT and CDR2 YYEEEE. The CDR3 sequence is CASSLRLEAYTPYNEQFF. Here the CDR3 DNA reads TGTGCCAGCAGTCTCCGATTAGAGGCATATACTCCCTACAATGAGCAGTTCTTC.

There are a few counts of this clonotype. V usage is TRBV7-9 and J usage is TRBJ2-2; maybe TRBD1 (6 bases). The V end lost 1 base, the J end lost 0 bases, and 12 bases lay between the germline ends. CDR1 and CDR2 (germline): SEHNR, FQNEAQ (reference sequence). This CDR3 is built from 17 residues. The CDR3 loop reads CASSLGPSGANTGELFF. CDR3 DNA sequence: TGTGCCAGCAGCTTAGGGCCGTCAGGGGCGAACACCGGGGAGCTGTTTTTT.

This clonotype was seen a few times. The V and J genes are TRBV24-1 and TRBJ2-3, with 9 bases matching TRBD2. V was pared by 3 bases and J by 2 bases, with 5 bases of the junction left unmatched. Germline V lookup: CDR1 KGHDR, CDR2 SFDVKD. The CDR3 totals 16 residues. This CDR3 is CATSDETSGTTDTQYF. In DNA form, the CDR3 reads TGTGCCACCAGTGATGAGACTAGCGGCACCACAGATACGCAGTATTTT.

This clonotype was counted only a few times. V and J are TRBV24-1 and TRBJ2-1; no definite D call. The germline V gene has CDR1 KGHDR and CDR2 SFDVKD. The V end was cut by 6 bases, the J end by 0 bases, with 14 bases between. This CDR3 comprises 16 residues. This CDR3 is CATSPRAAISYNEQFF. For the CDR3, the DNA is TGTGCCACCAGTCCCCGGGCCGCTATCTCCTACAATGAGCAGTTCTTC.

At least ten counts were recorded for this clonotype. This chain uses TRBV7-9 with TRBJ2-3; 10 positions match TRBD1. Germline-derived CDR1 and CDR2 are SEHNR and FQNEAQ (reference sequence). This CDR3 spans 15 amino acids. J gave up 6 bases and V 0 bases, and 3 bases lay outside the gene matches. The CDR3 sequence: CASSLATGGIDTQYF. In DNA, the CDR3 is TGTGCCAGCAGCTTAGCGACAGGGGGCATTGATACGCAGTATTTT.

This clonotype was found a few times. The V gene is TRBV10-2, the J gene TRBJ2-1; 9 positions match TRBD1. Trimming took 5 bases from V and 4 from J; bases not matched to a gene: 6. The CDR3 runs 15 residues. Per the germline V gene, CDR1 is WSHSY and CDR2 is SAAADI. The CDR3 is CASSRGTGRYNEQFF. In DNA form, the CDR3 reads TGCGCCAGCAGTCGGGGGACAGGGCGATACAATGAGCAGTTCTTC.

This clonotype was recorded at least ten times. The CDR3 DNA follows: TGTGCCAGCAGCTCCCGGATAGCGGGGGGGTCCAGGATAGGATCCTACAATGAGCAGTTCTTC. It translates to CASSSRIAGGSRIGSYNEQFF. V is TRBV11-1 and J is TRBJ2-1; 11 nucleotides line up with TRBD2. This CDR3 contains 21 residues. The V segment lost 4 bases and the J segment 1 base; nucleotides outside the gene matches: 18. Germline V gene sequence: CDR1 SGHAT, CDR2 FQDESV (reference sequence). Supplemented by reference TRBV11-1 and TRBJ2-1, the full variable domain reads EAEVAQSPRYKITEKSQAVAFWCDPISGHATLYWYRQILGQGPELLVQFQDESVVDDSQLPKDRFSAERLKGVDSTLKIQPAELGDSAMYLCASSSRIAGGSRIGSYNEQFFGPGTRLTVL.

This rearrangement joins TRBV12-3 or TRBV12-4 to TRBJ1-1, with D possibly being TRBD1 (5 bases). The ends were cut back, 1 base at V and 4 bases at J, with 10 bases in the middle. The CDR3 sequence is 14 residues long. CDR3 residues: CASSLGAGGTEAFF. The CDR3, as DNA: TGTGCCAGCAGTTTAGGGGCCGGGGGCACTGAAGCTTTCTTT.

Many counts were recorded for this clonotype. The chain employs TRBV24-1 and TRBJ1-5; D is undetermined. Germline values: CDR1 KGHDR, CDR2 SFDVKD. Trimming took off 3 bases at V and 6 bases at J, with 8 bases between the two ends. CDR3 length: 13 amino acids. The CDR3 region has the DNA TGTGCCACCAGTGATACAAACGGTCAGCCCCAGCATTTT. Its translation is CATSDTNGQPQHF.

This chain connects TRBV20-1 to TRBJ2-7; 9 nucleotides match TRBD2. Germline-derived CDR1 and CDR2 are DFQATT and SNEGSKA (reference sequence). The trim removed 5 bases at V and 0 bases at J, leaving 8 bases unmatched. The CDR3 runs 15 residues. DNA of the CDR3: TGCAGTGCTGGTCCCACTAGCGGGTCCTCCTACGAGCAGTACGTC. This sequence encodes CSAGPTSGSSYEQYV.